This TCR beta chain is drawn from a study of T-cell memory formation after mild COVID-19. TCRdb recomputed calls from the 5' RACE reads with MiXCR, one row per CDR3 protein. The sample yields 280,000 or so distinct CDR3 sequences, 8% to 9% seen once. The germline V and J ends were trimmed by 2 bases and 4 bases, with 9 bases remaining between them. The CDR3 spans 14 residues. CDR1 and CDR2 from the germline V gene are MNHEY and SVGAGI. This clonotype occurred a few times. Sample: PBMCs or a T cell subset sorted from them (not recorded which). The V call is TRBV6-5, the J call TRBJ1-3; tentatively, D is TRBD1 (5 bases). This receptor was taken from a man aged 18 to 30 who had mild COVID-19 (a few samples of this study predate the infection). Cell type and time point are not known. The CDR3 nucleotides are TGTGCCAGCAGTTACAGCCAGGGAGGAAACACCATATATTTT. Protein sequence: CASSYSQGGNTIYF.